The 9 T cell receptor beta chains presented below share a single source sample, sequenced in a study of blood T cell repertoires in COVID-19. TCRdb keeps only in-frame clones here, not all; method: immunoSEQ multiplex PCR. The sample consists of roughly 80,000 clones, less than 85% of them appearing once. The specimen was peripheral blood. Receptors were obtained from a human donor in a cohort sampled during active COVID-19.

This sequence joins TRBV12-3 or TRBV12-4 and TRBJ1-2; D call uncertain. CDR3 length: 13 residues. Trimming removed 6 bases at V and 5 bases at J, with 13 bases between. CDR3 nucleotide sequence: TGTGCCAGCAGCCTCTCGGGTACTTATGGCTACACCTTC. Amino acid sequence: CASSLSGTYGYTF.

This chain connects TRBV19 to TRBJ2-3; the D gene is possibly TRBD2 (6 bases). V lost 6 bases, J lost 2 bases, and 18 bases lay in between. The CDR3 runs to 16 residues. CDR1 is LNHDA and CDR2 is SQIVND in the germline V gene (reference sequence). CDR3 in amino acids: CASRSSASVYTDTQYF. CDR3 in DNA: TGTGCCAGTAGGAGTTCGGCTAGCGTATACACAGATACGCAGTATTTT.

V gene TRBV7-9 combines with J gene TRBJ1-2, with 7 bases fitting TRBD1. CDR1 is SEHNR, CDR2 FQNEAQ, per germline (reference sequence). With 5 bases clipped from V and 8 bases from J, the junction kept 11 bases outside the gene matches. This CDR3 contains 14 residues. The CDR3 loop is CASSKDGQVGGYTF. The CDR3 DNA sequence: TGTGCCAGCAGCAAAGATGGACAGGTCGGCGGCTACACCTTC.

The chain recombines TRBV25-1 with TRBJ2-7, with D tentatively TRBD1 (6 bases). The germline V gene encodes CDR1 MGHDK and CDR2 SYGVNS. This CDR3 has 14 residues. V was trimmed by 7 bases and J by 3 bases, leaving 16 bases between them. This CDR3 is CASNGQGNNYEQYF. CDR3 nucleotides: TGTGCCAGCAACGGGCAGGGGAATAACTACGAGCAGTACTTC.

The chain couples TRBV18 to TRBJ2-1, with TRBD1 matching 7 bases. The CDR3 extends over 13 amino acids. The V gene end was trimmed by 6 bases and the J gene end by 6 bases; junction bases not matched to a gene: 5. Germline V gene lookup returns CDR1 KGHSH and CDR2 LQKENI. Here the CDR3 DNA reads TGTGCCAGCTCTGTGACAGGGCTCAATGAGCAGTTCTTC. This gives the protein CASSVTGLNEQFF.

J is TRBJ2-1 and V is TRBV7-3, with 10 bases identical to TRBD2. The CDR3 spans 15 residues. CDR1 is SGHTA, CDR2 FQGTGA, per germline. V was pared by 2 bases and J by 3 bases, with 1 base of the junction left unmatched. DNA for the CDR3: TGTGCCAGCAGCTTACTAGCGGGGGTCTACAATGAGCAGTTCTTC. Translating it yields CASSLLAGVYNEQFF.

This clone was found once. The V call is TRBV10-3, the J call TRBJ1-1, with D tentatively TRBD1 (5 bases). The germline V gene encodes CDR1 ENHRY and CDR2 SYGVKD. This CDR3 spans 13 amino acids. Trimming left V 9 bases short and J 10 bases short, with 21 bases between. DNA for the CDR3: TGTGCCATAGAGAGGGAGGGGAAACTGGGAGCTTTCTTT. Amino acid sequence: CAIEREGKLGAFF.

V usage is TRBV11-1 and J usage is TRBJ2-7, with D possibly TRBD1 on 5 matching bases. CDR1 is SGHAT, CDR2 FQDESV, per germline (reference sequence). This CDR3 is built from 15 residues. V was pared by 3 bases and J by 4 bases, with 16 bases between. DNA for the CDR3: TGTGCCAGCAGCTTTTTTTGGGGCCTAAGTTACGAGCAGTACTTC. This gives the protein CASSFFWGLSYEQYF.

The chain links TRBV10-3 to TRBJ1-5; D gene ambiguous. Trimming took 1 base from V and 6 from J, leaving 10 bases between them. The length of the CDR3 is 14 residues. Looked up from germline, CDR1 is ENHRY and CDR2 is SYGVKD. CDR3 residues: CAISEYFSGQPQHF. For the CDR3, the DNA is TGTGCCATCAGTGAGTATTTTTCAGGTCAGCCCCAGCATTTT.